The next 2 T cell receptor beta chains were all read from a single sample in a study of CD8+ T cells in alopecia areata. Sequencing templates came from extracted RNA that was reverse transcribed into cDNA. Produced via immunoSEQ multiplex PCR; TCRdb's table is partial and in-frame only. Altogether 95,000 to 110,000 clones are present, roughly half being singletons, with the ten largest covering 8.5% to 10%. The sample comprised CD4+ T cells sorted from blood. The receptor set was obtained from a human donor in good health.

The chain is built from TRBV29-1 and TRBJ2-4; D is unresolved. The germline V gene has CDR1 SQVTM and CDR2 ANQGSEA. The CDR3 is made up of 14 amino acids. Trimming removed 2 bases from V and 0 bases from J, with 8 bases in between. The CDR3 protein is CSVEKKVAKNIQYF. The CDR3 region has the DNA TGCAGCGTTGAAAAGAAGGTAGCCAAAAACATTCAGTACTTC. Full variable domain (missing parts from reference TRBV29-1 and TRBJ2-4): SAVISQKPSRDICQRGTSLTIQCQVDSQVTMMFWYRQQPGQSLTLIATANQGSEATYESGFVIDKFPISRPNLTFSTLTVSNMSPEDSSIYLCSVEKKVAKNIQYFGAGTRLSVL.

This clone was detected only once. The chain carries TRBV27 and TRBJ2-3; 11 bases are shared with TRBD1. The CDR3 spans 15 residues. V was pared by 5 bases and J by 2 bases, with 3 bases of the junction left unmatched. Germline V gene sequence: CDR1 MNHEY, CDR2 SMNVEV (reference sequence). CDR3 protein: CASSPGQGATDTQYF. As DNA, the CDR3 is TGTGCCAGCAGTCCCGGACAGGGGGCCACAGATACGCAGTATTTT.